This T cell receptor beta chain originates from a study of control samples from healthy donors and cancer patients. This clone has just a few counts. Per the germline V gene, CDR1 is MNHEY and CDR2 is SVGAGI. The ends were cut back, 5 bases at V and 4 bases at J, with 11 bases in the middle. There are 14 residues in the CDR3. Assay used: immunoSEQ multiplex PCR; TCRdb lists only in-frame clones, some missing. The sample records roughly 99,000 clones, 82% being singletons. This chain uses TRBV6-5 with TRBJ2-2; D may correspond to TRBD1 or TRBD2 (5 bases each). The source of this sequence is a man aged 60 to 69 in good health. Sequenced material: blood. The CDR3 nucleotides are TGTGCCAGCAGTCGGGACGTTTTCACCGGGGAGCTGTTTTTT. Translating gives CASSRDVFTGELFF.